This T cell receptor (beta chain) was obtained from a study of cytomegalovirus exposure and HLA in healthy donors. Looking at the study overall: Early on, a data release was issued that held 80 million or so unique TCRs from HLA-typed donors.

The primer mix had 60 Vbeta and 13 Jbeta primers. Measured with immunoSEQ multiplex PCR; TCRdb has only the in-frame clones, and not every one. Of about 110,000 clones in the sample, approximately 79% were seen once. V lost 8 bases and J 4 bases, leaving 14 bases between the germline ends. Germline CDR1 and CDR2: SGHAT and FQNNGV. The CDR3 runs 14 residues. Findings and caveats of the study: The authors excluded some V segments, including TRBV6-2 and TRBV6-3, as indistinguishable. In a later analysis, 17,000 or so TCR beta sequences were associated with HLA alleles at 0.05 false discovery rate.

For this clone: Its antigen is unidentified.

Healthy bone marrow donors formed the donor group. The sample consisted of PBMCs. The clonotype originates from a man aged 60 to 75 in good health and CMV-seronegative. V and J are TRBV11-2 and TRBJ2-2; D might be TRBD2 (6 bases). The CDR3 sequence: CASVRGSGTGELFF. CDR3 bases: TGTGCCAGCGTCCGGGGGAGCGGCACCGGGGAGCTGTTTTTT.